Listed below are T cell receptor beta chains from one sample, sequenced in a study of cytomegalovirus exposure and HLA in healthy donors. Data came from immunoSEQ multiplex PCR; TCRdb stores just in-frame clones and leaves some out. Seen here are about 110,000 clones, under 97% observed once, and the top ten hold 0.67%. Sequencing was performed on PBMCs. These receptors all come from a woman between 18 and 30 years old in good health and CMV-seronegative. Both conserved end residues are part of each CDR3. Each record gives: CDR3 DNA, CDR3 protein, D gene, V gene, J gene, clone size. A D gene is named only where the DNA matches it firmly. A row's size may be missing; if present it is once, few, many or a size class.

TGTGCCAGTAGAACCACCGGGGGGCTATTTGGAAACACCATATATTTT	CASRTTGGLFGNTIYF	NA	TRBV19	TRBJ1-3	NA
TGTGCCAGCAGAGGAGGACAGGGAGGCACAGATACGCAGTATTTT	CASRGGQGGTDTQYF	TRBD1	TRBV5-5	TRBJ2-3	NA
TGTGCCAGCAGCCCAAAGGTGGGACTAGCGGGGGAAGAGACCCAGTACTTC	CASSPKVGLAGEETQYF	TRBD2	TRBV7-6	TRBJ2-5	NA
TGCGCCAGCAGTCAATCGAGCTTATCCGATCGTCCCCAGCATTTT	CASSQSSLSDRPQHF	NA	TRBV23-1	TRBJ1-5	once
TGTGCCAGCAGCCCCGGGAGAACAGACCTTCAGCCCCAGCATTTT	CASSPGRTDLQPQHF	NA	TRBV5-8	TRBJ1-5	NA
TGTGCCAGCAGCTTAAGTGGGCAGGGCGGAGAGCAGTACTTC	CASSLSGQGGEQYF	NA	TRBV7-9	TRBJ2-7	NA
TGCGCCAGCAGCCACACAGATGCCGACTACGAGCAGTACTTC	CASSHTDADYEQYF	NA	TRBV4-1	TRBJ2-7	NA
TGCGCCAGCAGCTTGTCTGGAGGGATCACAGATACGCAGTATTTT	CASSLSGGITDTQYF	NA	TRBV5-1	TRBJ2-3	NA
TGCGCCAGCAGCTTGGACGACAAGCCCTATGGCTACACCTTC	CASSLDDKPYGYTF	NA	TRBV5-1	TRBJ1-2	once
TGCGCCAGCAGTCACGGGACAGGGTCTGAAAAACTGTTTTTT	CASSHGTGSEKLFF	TRBD1	TRBV5-1	TRBJ1-4	NA
TGTGCCAGCAGTCTGAAGAGACGGGACAACGGATCACCCCTCCACTTT	CASSLKRRDNGSPLHF	NA	TRBV27	TRBJ1-6	NA
TGTGCCAGTAGTATAGGGGGACAGGGGCGAAATTCACCCCTCCACTTT	CASSIGGQGRNSPLHF	TRBD1	TRBV19	TRBJ1-6	NA